This TCR beta chain appears in the sequencing data of a study of T cell responses to AZD1222 COVID-19 vaccine. Study-wide points: Donors were mostly white British, more females; clonal diversity possibly underestimated. Nearly half of the spike-specific TCRs reportedly recognize variant regions that carry no mutations. With two AZD1222 doses given, Spike-specific TCR breadth and depth both rose.

A word on this clone: Its antigen is unknown.

TCRdb's table, derived via immunoSEQ multiplex PCR, lists solely in-frame clones and lacks some. Among over 150,000 clones listed, roughly 90% were seen once. Per germline, CDR1 DFQATT and CDR2 SNEGSKA (reference sequence). V lost 6 bases and J 5 bases, leaving 8 bases between the germline ends. The CDR3 consists of 11 residues. This TCR derives from an adult in good health. The source was peripheral blood, collected on day 0 of MenACWY control vaccination. The chain recombines TRBV20-1 with TRBJ1-5, with no clear D. The CDR3 spells CSAAHDQPQHF. The CDR3 region has the DNA TGCAGTGCGGCTCATGATCAGCCCCAGCATTTT.